One sample yielded the 10 T cell receptor beta chains listed below, sequenced in a study of T cell clonotyping in hematopoietic cell transplantation. Here immunoSEQ multiplex PCR was the method, and the copy in TCRdb shows in-frame clones only, minus some. This sample yields some 18,000 clones, of which roughly 86% are seen a single time; approximately 8% belongs to the top ten. Stated time point: recipient sample about 28 days before transplant, after cytoreduction. This specimen was peripheral blood mononuclear cells, taken before stem cell transplant. The receptors derive from a man aged 50 or older with acute myeloid leukemia. Some clones in this sample may be carry-over from other donors' samples.

The chain joins TRBV19 to TRBJ2-1; no firm D call. V shed 5 bases and J shed 0 bases, with 8 bases lying between them. Germline V gene sequence: CDR1 LNHDA, CDR2 SQIVND (reference sequence). This CDR3 comprises 14 residues. The CDR3 sequence is CASSVRSSYNEQFF. DNA of the CDR3: TGTGCCAGTAGTGTTCGAAGCTCCTACAATGAGCAGTTCTTC.

The chain combines TRBV5-4 with TRBJ2-7; D ambiguous. Trimming took off 1 base at V and 5 bases at J, with 13 bases between the two ends. The CDR3 covers 14 residues. Per the germline V gene, CDR1 is SGHNT and CDR2 is YYREEE (reference sequence). The CDR3 nucleotides are TGTGCCAGCAGCTTGAACCGCCTGAGGAACGAGCAGTACTTC. It is translated as CASSLNRLRNEQYF.

This clone occurred once. The rearrangement joins TRBV7-6 to TRBJ2-5; 8 bases fit TRBD2. The DNA matches TRBJ2-7 better at its end, which makes the J call doubtful. Looked up from germline, CDR1 is SGHVS and CDR2 is FNYEAQ. The CDR3 has 15 amino acids. The CDR3, as DNA: TGTGCCAGCAGCTTACGGAGCGGGGGTGGTCGCGAGCAGTACTTC. Its translation is CASSLRSGGGREQYF.

This chain links TRBV29-1 with TRBJ2-4; D call uncertain. V was shortened by 2 bases and J by 6 bases, with 14 bases between the two germline ends. This CDR3 spans 14 amino acids. The germline V gene has CDR1 SQVTM and CDR2 ANQGSEA. CDR3 sequence (DNA): TGCAGCGTTGAAATTTCTGCGATGGGAAACATTCAGTACTTC. Amino acid sequence: CSVEISAMGNIQYF.

In its sample, this clone was seen once. The genes are TRBV5-6 and TRBJ1-2, with 12 bases lining up with TRBD1. CDR1 SGHDT and CDR2 YYEEEE come from the germline V gene. After removal of 2 bases from V and 6 bases from J, the junction contained 8 bases not matched to a gene. The CDR3 runs 16 residues. The CDR3 DNA reads as TGTGCCAGCAGCTTTATGGGGGACAGGGGGCACAATGGCTACACCTTC. It yields the protein CASSFMGDRGHNGYTF.

This rearrangement joins TRBV4-2 to TRBJ2-7, with D unclear. Looked up from germline, CDR1 is LGHNA and CDR2 is YNFKEQ. The CDR3 contains 14 residues. Trimming left V 3 bases short and J 3 bases short, with 12 bases between. The CDR3 here is CASSHGHPDYEQYF. Here the CDR3 DNA reads TGTGCCAGCAGCCATGGCCACCCTGACTACGAGCAGTACTTC.

The V call is TRBV10-3, the J call TRBJ1-2, with no clear D. This CDR3 is 14 amino acids long. Trimming left V 3 bases short and J 6 bases short, with 14 bases between. CDR1 is ENHRY, CDR2 SYGVKD, per germline. The CDR3 reads CAISETDPRNGYTF. The CDR3, as DNA: TGTGCCATCAGTGAAACAGATCCAAGGAATGGCTACACCTTC.

The chain recombines TRBV4-2 with TRBJ2-7, with 9 nucleotides matching TRBD1. CDR1 is LGHNA and CDR2 is YNFKEQ in the germline V gene. The CDR3 spans 15 residues. Trimming cost V 1 base and J 2 bases; bases outside gene matches: 3. The CDR3 sequence: CASSQARDRAYEQYF. DNA for the CDR3: TGTGCCAGCAGCCAAGCCCGGGACAGGGCCTACGAGCAGTACTTC.

This clone is medium-sized within its sample. J is TRBJ2-7 and V is TRBV4-1; 9 positions agree with TRBD2. Trimming at V came to 6 bases and at J to 6 bases, leaving 6 bases not matched to a gene. CDR3 length equals 13 residues. Germline CDR1 reads MGHRA; CDR2 reads YSYEKL. The CDR3 is CASSMGLASEQYF. The CDR3 DNA sequence: TGCGCCAGCAGTATGGGACTAGCTAGCGAGCAGTACTTC.

CDR3 nucleotide sequence: TGTGCCAGCAGCTGGACTAGCGGGGGGCAGGCAGATACGCAGTATTTT. Its protein product is CASSWTSGGQADTQYF. The genes are TRBV7-2 and TRBJ2-3; 14 positions agree with TRBD2. The CDR3 has 16 amino acids. Per the germline V gene, CDR1 is SGHTA and CDR2 is FQGNSA. V lost 4 bases, J lost 4 bases, and 4 bases stayed unmatched. Full variable domain (missing parts from reference TRBV7-2 and TRBJ2-3): GAGVSQSPSNKVTEKGKDVELRCDPISGHTALYWYRQSLGQGLEFLIYFQGNSAPDKSGLPSDRFSAERTGGSVSTLTIQRTQQEDSAVYLCASSWTSGGQADTQYFGPGTRLTVL.